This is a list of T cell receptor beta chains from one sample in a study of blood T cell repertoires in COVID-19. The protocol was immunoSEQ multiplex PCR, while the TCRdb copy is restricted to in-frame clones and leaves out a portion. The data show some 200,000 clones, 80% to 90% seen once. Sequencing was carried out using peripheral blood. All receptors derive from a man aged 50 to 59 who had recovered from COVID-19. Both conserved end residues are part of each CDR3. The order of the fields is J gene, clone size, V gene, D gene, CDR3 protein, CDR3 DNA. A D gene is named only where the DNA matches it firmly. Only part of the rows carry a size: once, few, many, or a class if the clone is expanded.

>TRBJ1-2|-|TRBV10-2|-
CASSDRSAAYGYTF
TGCGCCAGCAGTGATAGGAGTGCTGCCTATGGCTACACCTTC
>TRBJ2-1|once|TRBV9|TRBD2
CASSSGGGQWSYNEQFF
TGTGCCAGCAGCAGCGGCGGGGGGCAATGGTCCTACAATGAGCAGTTCTTC
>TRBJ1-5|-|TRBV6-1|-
CASSDLQGIRPQHF
TGTGCCAGCAGTGATTTACAGGGTATTCGGCCCCAGCATTTT
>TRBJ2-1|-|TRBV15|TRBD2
CATSRDPAGVYNEQFF
TGTGCCACCAGCAGAGACCCAGCGGGAGTGTACAATGAGCAGTTCTTC
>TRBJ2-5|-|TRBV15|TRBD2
CATSSASGNQETQYF
TGTGCCACCAGTTCCGCTAGCGGAAACCAAGAGACCCAGTACTTC
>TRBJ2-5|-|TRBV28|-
CASRGTLQETQYF
TGTGCCAGCAGAGGGACATTACAAGAGACCCAGTACTTC
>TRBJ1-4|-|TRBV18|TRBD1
CASSPGQGNEKLFF
TGTGCCAGCTCACCAGGACAGGGTAATGAAAAACTGTTTTTT
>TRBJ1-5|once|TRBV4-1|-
CASSQEGVGYQPQHF
TGCGCCAGCAGCCAAGAGGGCGTGGGCTATCAGCCCCAGCATTTT
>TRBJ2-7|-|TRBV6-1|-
CASSEYEGSYEQYF
TGTGCCAGCAGTGAATATGAGGGTTCCTACGAGCAGTACTTC
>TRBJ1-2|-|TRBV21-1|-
CASSKDVRGPSASGYTF
TGTGCCAGCAGCAAAGACGTTCGGGGTCCATCGGCGTCTGGCTACACCTTC